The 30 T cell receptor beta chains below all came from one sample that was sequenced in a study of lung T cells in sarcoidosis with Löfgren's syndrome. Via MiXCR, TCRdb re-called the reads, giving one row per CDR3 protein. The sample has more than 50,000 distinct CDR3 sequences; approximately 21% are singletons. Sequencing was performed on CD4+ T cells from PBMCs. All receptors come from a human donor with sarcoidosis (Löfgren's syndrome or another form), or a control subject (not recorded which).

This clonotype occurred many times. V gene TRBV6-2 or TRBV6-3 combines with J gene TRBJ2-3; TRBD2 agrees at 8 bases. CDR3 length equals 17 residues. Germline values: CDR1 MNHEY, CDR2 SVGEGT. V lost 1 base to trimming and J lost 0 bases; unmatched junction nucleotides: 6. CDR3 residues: CASSYYGGGISTDTQYF. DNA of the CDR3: TGTGCCAGCAGTTACTACGGCGGGGGGATCAGCACAGATACGCAGTATTTT.

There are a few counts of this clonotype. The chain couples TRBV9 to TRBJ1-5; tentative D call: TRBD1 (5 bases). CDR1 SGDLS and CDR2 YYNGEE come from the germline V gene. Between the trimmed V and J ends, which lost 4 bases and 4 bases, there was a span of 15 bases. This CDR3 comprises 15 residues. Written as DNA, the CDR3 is TGTGCCAGCAGCTCCCGGGACGGGGGGAATCAGCCCCAGCATTTT. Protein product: CASSSRDGGNQPQHF.

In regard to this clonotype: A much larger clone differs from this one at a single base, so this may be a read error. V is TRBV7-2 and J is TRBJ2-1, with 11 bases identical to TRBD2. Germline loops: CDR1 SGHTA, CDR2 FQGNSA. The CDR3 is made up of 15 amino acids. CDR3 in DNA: TGTGCCAGCAGCGGTACTAGCGGGAGCTGGAGTGAGCAGCTCTTC. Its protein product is CASSGTSGSWSEQLF.

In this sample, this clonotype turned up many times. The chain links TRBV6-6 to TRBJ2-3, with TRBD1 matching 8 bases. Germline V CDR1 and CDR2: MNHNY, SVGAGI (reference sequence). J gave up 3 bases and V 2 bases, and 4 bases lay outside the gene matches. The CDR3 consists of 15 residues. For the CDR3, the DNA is TGTGCCAGCAGTTACGGGCAGGGGGCGACAGATACGCAGTATTTT. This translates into CASSYGQGATDTQYF.

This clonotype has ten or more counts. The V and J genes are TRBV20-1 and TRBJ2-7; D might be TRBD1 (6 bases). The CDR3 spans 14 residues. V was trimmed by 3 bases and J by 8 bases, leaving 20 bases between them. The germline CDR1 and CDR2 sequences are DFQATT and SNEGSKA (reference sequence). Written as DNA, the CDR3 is TGCAGTGCTAGCTCTTCTGGGGGCTCTATGCAGCAGTACTTC. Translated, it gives CSASSSGGSMQQYF.

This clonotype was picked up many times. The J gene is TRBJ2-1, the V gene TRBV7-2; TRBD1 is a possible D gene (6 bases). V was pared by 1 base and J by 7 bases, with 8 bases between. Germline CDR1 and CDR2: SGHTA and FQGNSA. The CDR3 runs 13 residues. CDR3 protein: CASSLDRDNEQFF. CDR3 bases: TGTGCCAGCAGCTTAGACAGGGATAATGAGCAGTTCTTC.

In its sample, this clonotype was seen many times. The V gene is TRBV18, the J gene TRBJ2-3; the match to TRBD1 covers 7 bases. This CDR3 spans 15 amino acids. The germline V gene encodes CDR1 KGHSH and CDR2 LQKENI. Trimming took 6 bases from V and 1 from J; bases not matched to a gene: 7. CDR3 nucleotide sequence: TGTGCCAGCTCCGACAGGGCACGGGGCACAGATACGCAGTATTTT. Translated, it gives CASSDRARGTDTQYF.

In DNA form, the CDR3 reads TGTGCCAGCGGCCCCCTACATAATTCACCCCTCCACTTT. It translates to CASGPLHNSPLHF. J is TRBJ1-6 and V is TRBV7-6; no definite D call. V was pared by 8 bases and J by 5 bases, with 10 bases between. The CDR3 has 13 residues. Germline V lookup: CDR1 SGHVS, CDR2 FNYEAQ. The variable domain in full, with the rest retrieved from reference TRBV7-6 and TRBJ1-6, is GAGVSQSPRYKVTKRGQDVALRCDPISGHVSLYWYRQALGQGPEFLTYFNYEAQQDKSGLPNDRFSAERPEGSISTLTIQRTEQRDSAMYRCASGPLHNSPLHFGNGTRLTVT.

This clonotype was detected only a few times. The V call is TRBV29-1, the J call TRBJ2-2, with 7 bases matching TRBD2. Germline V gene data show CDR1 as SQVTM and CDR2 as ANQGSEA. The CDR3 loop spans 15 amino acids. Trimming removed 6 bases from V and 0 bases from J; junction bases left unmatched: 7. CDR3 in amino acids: CSVFRRGANTGELFF. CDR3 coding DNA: TGCAGCGTGTTCCGTCGGGGGGCGAACACCGGGGAGCTGTTTTTT.

The DNA of the CDR3 is TGTGCCAGCCGCCCCAGCAGGCCTTACAATGAGCAGTTCTTC. Its translation is CASRPSRPYNEQFF. The rearrangement links TRBV19 to TRBJ2-1; D is undetermined. Deletions cut 9 bases from V and 4 bases from J, with 16 bases between. This CDR3 has 14 residues. Germline CDR1 LNHDA, CDR2 SQIVND (reference sequence).

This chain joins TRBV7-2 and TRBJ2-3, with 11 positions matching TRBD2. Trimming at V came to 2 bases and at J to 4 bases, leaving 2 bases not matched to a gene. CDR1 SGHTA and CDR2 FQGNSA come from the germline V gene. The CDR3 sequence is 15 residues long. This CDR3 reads CASSLLAGGSDTQYF. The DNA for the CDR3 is TGTGCCAGCAGCTTACTAGCGGGAGGATCAGATACGCAGTATTTT.

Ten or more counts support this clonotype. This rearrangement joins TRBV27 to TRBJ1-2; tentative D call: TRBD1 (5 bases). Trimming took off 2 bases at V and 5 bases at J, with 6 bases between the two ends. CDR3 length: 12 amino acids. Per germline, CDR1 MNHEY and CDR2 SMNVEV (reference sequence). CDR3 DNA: TGTGCCAGCAGTTTACAGGGTTATGGCTACACCTTC. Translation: CASSLQGYGYTF.

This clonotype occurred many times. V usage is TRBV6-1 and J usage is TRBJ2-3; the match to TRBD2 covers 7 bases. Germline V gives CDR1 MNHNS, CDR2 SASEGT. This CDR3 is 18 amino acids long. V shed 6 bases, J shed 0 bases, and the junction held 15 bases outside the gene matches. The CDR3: CASREGLGLAESTDTQYF. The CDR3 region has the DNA TGTGCCAGCAGAGAGGGTCTTGGGCTAGCGGAGAGCACAGATACGCAGTATTTT.

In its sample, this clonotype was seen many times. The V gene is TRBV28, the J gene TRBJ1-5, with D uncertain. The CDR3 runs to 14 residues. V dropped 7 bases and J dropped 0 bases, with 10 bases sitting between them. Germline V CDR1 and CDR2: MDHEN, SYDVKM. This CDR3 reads CASKGSFSNQPQHF. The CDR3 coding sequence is TGTGCCAGCAAGGGAAGCTTTAGCAATCAGCCCCAGCATTTT.

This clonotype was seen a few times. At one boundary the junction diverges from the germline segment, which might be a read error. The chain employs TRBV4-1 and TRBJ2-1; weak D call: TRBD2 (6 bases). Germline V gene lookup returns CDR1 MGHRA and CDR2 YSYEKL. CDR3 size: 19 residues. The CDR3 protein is CASSQDGSRGTHSHNEQFF. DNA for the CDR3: TGCGCCAGCAGCCAAGATGGGAGTCGGGGGACCCACTCCCACAATGAGCAGTTCTTC.

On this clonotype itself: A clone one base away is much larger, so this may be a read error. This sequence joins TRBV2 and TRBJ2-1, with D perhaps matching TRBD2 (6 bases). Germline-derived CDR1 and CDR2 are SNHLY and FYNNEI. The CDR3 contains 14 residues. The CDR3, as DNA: TGTGCCAGCAATCCGACTAGAGCTATCAATGAGCGGTTCTTC. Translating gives CASNPTRAINERFF. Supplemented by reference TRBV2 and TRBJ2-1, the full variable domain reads EPEVTQTPSHQVTQMGQEVILRCVPISNHLYFYWYRQILGQKVEFLVSFYNNEISEKSEIFDDQFSVERPDGSNFTLKIRSTKLEDSAMYFCASNPTRAINERFFGPGTRLTVL.

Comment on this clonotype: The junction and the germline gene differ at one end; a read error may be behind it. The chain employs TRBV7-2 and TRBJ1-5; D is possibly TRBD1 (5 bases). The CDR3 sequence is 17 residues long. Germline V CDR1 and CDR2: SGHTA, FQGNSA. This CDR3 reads CARSLEFVSTGNQPQHF. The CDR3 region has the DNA TGTGCCCGCAGTTTAGAGTTTGTATCGACAGGCAATCAGCCCCAGCATTTT.

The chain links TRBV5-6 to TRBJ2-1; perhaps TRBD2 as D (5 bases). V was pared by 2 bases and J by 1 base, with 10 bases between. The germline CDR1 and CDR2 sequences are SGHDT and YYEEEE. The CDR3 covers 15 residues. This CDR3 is CASSLDYLSYNEQFF. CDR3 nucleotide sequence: TGTGCCAGCAGCTTAGACTACCTATCCTACAATGAGCAGTTCTTC.

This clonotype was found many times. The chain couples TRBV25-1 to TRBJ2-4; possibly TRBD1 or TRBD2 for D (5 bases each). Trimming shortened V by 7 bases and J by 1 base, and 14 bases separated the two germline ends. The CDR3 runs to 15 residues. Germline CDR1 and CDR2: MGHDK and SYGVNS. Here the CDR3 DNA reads TGTGCCAGCATGGACGCCGGGGACGCCAAAAACATTCAGTACTTC. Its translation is CASMDAGDAKNIQYF.

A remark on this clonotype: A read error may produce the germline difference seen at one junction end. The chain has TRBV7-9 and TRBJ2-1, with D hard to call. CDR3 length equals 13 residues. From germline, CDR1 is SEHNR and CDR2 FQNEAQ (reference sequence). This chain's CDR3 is CASSLVPGNEQSF. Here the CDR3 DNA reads TGTGCCAGCAGCTTAGTCCCGGGCAATGAGCAGTCCTTC.

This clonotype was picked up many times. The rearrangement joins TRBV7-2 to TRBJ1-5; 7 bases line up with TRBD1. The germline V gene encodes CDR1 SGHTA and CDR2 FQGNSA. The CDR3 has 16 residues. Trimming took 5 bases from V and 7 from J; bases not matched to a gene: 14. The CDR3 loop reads CASSPRAQGTGQPQHF. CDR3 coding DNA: TGTGCCAGCAGCCCACGCGCACAGGGGACGGGACAGCCCCAGCATTTT.

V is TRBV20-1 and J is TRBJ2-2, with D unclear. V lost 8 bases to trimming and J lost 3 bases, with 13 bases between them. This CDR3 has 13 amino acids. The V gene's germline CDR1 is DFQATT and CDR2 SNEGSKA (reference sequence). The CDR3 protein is CSPALPDTGELFF. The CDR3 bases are TGCAGTCCTGCCTTACCGGACACCGGGGAGCTGTTTTTT.

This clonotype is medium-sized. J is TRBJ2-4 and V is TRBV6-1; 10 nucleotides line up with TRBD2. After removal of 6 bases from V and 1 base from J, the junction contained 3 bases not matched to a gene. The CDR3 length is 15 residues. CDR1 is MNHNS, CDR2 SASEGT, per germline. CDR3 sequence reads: CASRISGGAKNIQYF. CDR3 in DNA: TGTGCCAGCAGGATTAGCGGGGGGGCCAAAAACATTCAGTACTTC.

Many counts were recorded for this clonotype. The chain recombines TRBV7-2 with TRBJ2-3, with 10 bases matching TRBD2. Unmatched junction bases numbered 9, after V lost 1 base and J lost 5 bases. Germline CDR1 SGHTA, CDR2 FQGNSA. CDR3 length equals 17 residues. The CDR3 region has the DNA TGTGCCAGCAGCTTAGTACCAGCGGGAGGGTCTAGAGATACGCAGTATTTT. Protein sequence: CASSLVPAGGSRDTQYF.

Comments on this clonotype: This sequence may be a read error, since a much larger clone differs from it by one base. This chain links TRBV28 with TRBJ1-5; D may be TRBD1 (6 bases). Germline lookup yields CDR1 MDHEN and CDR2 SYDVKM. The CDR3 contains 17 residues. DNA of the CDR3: TGTGCCAGCAGTTCCGGACAGAGTGGGTATAGCAATCGGCCCCAGCATTTT. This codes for CASSSGQSGYSNRPQHF.

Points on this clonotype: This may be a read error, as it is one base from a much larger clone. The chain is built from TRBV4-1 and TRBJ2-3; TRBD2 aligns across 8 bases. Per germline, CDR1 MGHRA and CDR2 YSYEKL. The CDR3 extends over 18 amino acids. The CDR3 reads CASSQDPAGALGTDTRYF. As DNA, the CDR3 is TGCGCCAGCAGCCAAGATCCAGCGGGGGCCCTCGGCACAGATACGCGGTATTTT.

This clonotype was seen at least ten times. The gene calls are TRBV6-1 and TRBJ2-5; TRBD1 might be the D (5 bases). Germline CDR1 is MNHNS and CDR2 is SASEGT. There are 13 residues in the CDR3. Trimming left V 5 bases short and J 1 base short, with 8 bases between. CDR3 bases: TGTGCCAGCAGTAGACAGATCCAAGAGACCCAGTACTTC. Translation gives CASSRQIQETQYF.

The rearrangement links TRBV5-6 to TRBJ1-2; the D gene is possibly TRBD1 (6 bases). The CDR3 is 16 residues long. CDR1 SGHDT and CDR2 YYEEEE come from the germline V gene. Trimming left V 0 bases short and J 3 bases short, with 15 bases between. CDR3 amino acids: CASSLDRELGDYGYTF. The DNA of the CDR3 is TGTGCCAGCAGCTTGGACAGGGAATTGGGGGACTATGGCTACACCTTC.

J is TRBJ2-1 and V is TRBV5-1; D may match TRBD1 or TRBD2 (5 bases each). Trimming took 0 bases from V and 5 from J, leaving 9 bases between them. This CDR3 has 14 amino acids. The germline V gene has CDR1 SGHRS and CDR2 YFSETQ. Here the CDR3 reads CASSLGDEHNEQFF. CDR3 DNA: TGCGCCAGCAGCTTGGGGGACGAACACAATGAGCAGTTCTTC.

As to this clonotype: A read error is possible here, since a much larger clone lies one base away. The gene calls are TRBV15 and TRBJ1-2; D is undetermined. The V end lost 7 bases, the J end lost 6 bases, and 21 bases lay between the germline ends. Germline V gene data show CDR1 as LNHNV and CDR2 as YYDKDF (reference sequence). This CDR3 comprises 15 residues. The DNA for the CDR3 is TGTGCCACCATCAGTCTTTACAAGGTTCCCGATGGCTACACCTTC. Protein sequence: CATISLYKVPDGYTF.